This is a list of T cell receptor beta chains from one sample in a study of blood T cell repertoires in COVID-19. The method was immunoSEQ multiplex PCR; TCRdb's version includes in-frame clones alone and lacks a portion of them. The table shows under 300,000 clones, with 65% to 90% occurring only once. The sequencing input was peripheral blood. Every receptor here comes from a woman in her forties who had recovered from COVID-19. The CDR3 runs from the conserved cysteine through the conserved F or W. The order of the fields is V gene, clone size, D gene, CDR3 length, J gene, CDR3 protein, CDR3 DNA. The D gene is left open where the match is weak. Clone size is given for some rows only: seen once, a few or many times, or a class if the clone is expanded.

TRBV6-5	once	TRBD1	14	TRBJ1-1	CASSYEGAGAEAFF	TGTGCCAGCAGTTACGAGGGGGCCGGGGCTGAAGCTTTCTTT
TRBV7-8	NA	TRBD1	17	TRBJ1-2	CASSLTIVDRATYGYTF	TGTGCCAGCAGCTTAACAATTGTAGACAGGGCGACTTATGGCTACACCTTC
TRBV28	NA	TRBD1	15	TRBJ1-5	CASSPPDRANQPQHF	TGTGCCAGCAGCCCTCCGGACAGGGCAAATCAGCCCCAGCATTTT
TRBV7-2	NA	NA	16	TRBJ1-6	CASRITSTDYNSPLHF	TGTGCCAGCAGGATAACGAGTACCGACTATAATTCACCCCTTCACTTT
TRBV10-3	NA	TRBD1	17	TRBJ2-7	CAISSGTGRGVPYEQYF	TGTGCCATCAGCTCCGGGACAGGGAGGGGAGTGCCCTACGAGCAGTACTTC
TRBV7-2	NA	NA	15	TRBJ2-7	CASSLGLGRVNEQYF	TGTGCCAGCAGCTTAGGTTTGGGCAGGGTAAACGAGCAGTACTTC
TRBV3-1/TRBV3-2	once	NA	14	TRBJ1-1	CASSSTDRRREAFF	TGTGCCAGCAGTTCCACAGACAGGAGGAGAGAAGCTTTCTTT
TRBV6-5	NA	NA	14	TRBJ1-4	CASSYSRGREKLFF	TGTGCCAGCAGTTACTCCAGGGGACGAGAAAAACTGTTTTTT
TRBV19	NA	TRBD1	15	TRBJ1-2	CASSARDRGAYGYTF	TGTGCCAGTAGTGCACGCGACAGGGGGGCCTATGGCTACACCTTC
TRBV3-1/TRBV3-2	NA	TRBD2	17	TRBJ2-5	CASSRGLAGGRTETQYF	TGTGCCAGCAGCCGAGGACTAGCGGGGGGGCGGACAGAGACCCAGTACTTC
TRBV11-2	NA	TRBD1	17	TRBJ1-1	CASSLGSQTGARTEAFF	TGTGCCAGCAGCTTAGGCTCCCAGACAGGGGCTCGCACTGAAGCTTTCTTT
TRBV6-5	NA	TRBD1	14	TRBJ2-7	CASSYQTGDYEQYF	TGTGCCAGCAGTTACCAGACAGGGGACTACGAGCAGTACTTC
TRBV29-1	NA	NA	12	TRBJ1-2	CSGYRADYGYTF	TGCAGCGGATACAGGGCTGACTATGGCTACACCTTC
TRBV6-5	NA	TRBD2	15	TRBJ2-1	CASRVGTSGYNEQFF	TGTGCCAGCAGAGTAGGGACTAGCGGGTACAATGAGCAGTTCTTC
TRBV5-1	NA	TRBD1	16	TRBJ2-1	CASSPTGTDYYNEQFF	TGCGCCAGCAGCCCAACCGGGACAGATTACTACAATGAGCAGTTCTTC
TRBV3-1/TRBV3-2	NA	TRBD2	16	TRBJ2-3	CASSQWYSGGSGTQYF	TGTGCCAGCAGCCAATGGTACAGCGGGGGGTCAGGTACGCAGTATTTT
TRBV19	NA	TRBD1	14	TRBJ1-2	CASTSGQGTYGYTF	TGTGCCAGTACCTCGGGACAGGGAACCTATGGCTACACCTTC
TRBV5-1	NA	TRBD1	14	TRBJ2-7	CASRPITGGDEQYF	TGCGCCAGCAGACCCATTACAGGGGGAGACGAGCAGTACTTC
TRBV7-2	few	NA	17	TRBJ1-6	CASSFDDSSSYNSPLHF	TGTGCCAGCAGCTTCGACGACAGCAGCTCCTATAATTCACCCCTCCACTTT
TRBV19	NA	TRBD1	14	TRBJ2-7	CASSRTGGWDEQYF	TGTGCCAGTAGTCGGACAGGGGGCTGGGACGAGCAGTACTTC
TRBV23-1	NA	TRBD1	17	TRBJ2-2	CASSQSGGRRYTGELFF	TGCGCCAGCAGTCAATCAGGGGGCAGGAGGTACACCGGGGAGCTGTTTTTT
TRBV30	NA	NA	12	TRBJ2-5	CAWSAWEETQYF	TGTGCCTGGAGCGCCTGGGAGGAGACCCAGTACTTC
TRBV11-3	NA	NA	14	TRBJ2-1	CASSRGQDTNEQFF	TGTGCCAGCAGCAGAGGACAAGATACAAATGAGCAGTTCTTC
TRBV28	NA	TRBD2	13	TRBJ2-1	CASNLAGTNEQFF	TGTGCCAGTAATCTAGCGGGGACAAATGAGCAGTTCTTC
TRBV7-6	few	TRBD2	18	TRBJ2-7	CASSLLGTSGGSGGEQYF	TGTGCCAGCAGCTTACTAGGGACTAGCGGGGGGTCGGGAGGAGAGCAGTACTTC
TRBV5-6	NA	NA	13	TRBJ1-2	CASSSTGYYGYTF	TGTGCCAGCAGCTCCACAGGGTACTATGGCTACACCTTC
TRBV2	NA	TRBD2	17	TRBJ2-1	CASSVSLVGLGGAEQFF	TGTGCCAGCAGTGTCAGTTTGGTGGGACTAGGGGGTGCGGAGCAGTTCTTC
TRBV5-5	NA	NA	13	TRBJ1-1	CASSLGQDTEAFF	TGTGCCAGCAGCTTGGGGCAGGACACTGAAGCTTTCTTT
TRBV11-3	NA	TRBD1	20	TRBJ1-3	CASSLGPGGMMAGSGNTIYF	TGTGCCAGCAGCTTGGGACCAGGGGGCATGATGGCGGGCTCTGGAAACACCATATATTTT
TRBV5-6	NA	NA	11	TRBJ2-7	CASSLLHEQYF	TGTGCCAGCAGCTTGCTCCACGAGCAGTACTTC
TRBV5-6	NA	NA	15	TRBJ1-4	CASSKNPGANEKLFF	TGTGCCAGCAGCAAGAATCCGGGGGCTAATGAAAAACTGTTTTTT
TRBV10-3	NA	TRBD1	14	TRBJ1-5	CAISADAGGQPQHF	TGTGCCATCAGTGCGGACGCAGGGGGTCAGCCCCAGCATTTT
TRBV12-5	NA	TRBD1	15	TRBJ2-2	CASGPDRGVTGELFF	TGTGCTAGTGGACCAGACAGGGGGGTCACCGGGGAGCTGTTTTTT
TRBV6-5	NA	TRBD1	14	TRBJ1-5	CASLETGSNQPQHF	TGTGCCAGCTTAGAGACAGGGAGCAATCAGCCCCAGCATTTT
TRBV7-2	NA	NA	15	TRBJ1-2	CASSSQTGPNYGYTF	TGTGCCAGCAGCTCACAGACCGGCCCTAACTATGGCTACACCTTC
TRBV19	NA	TRBD2	15	TRBJ2-7	CASSEIGTSGDEQYF	TGTGCCAGTAGCGAAATTGGGACTAGCGGGGACGAGCAGTACTTC
TRBV6-5	NA	NA	14	TRBJ2-1	CASNHRRSGNEQFF	TGTGCCAGCAATCACCGGAGATCGGGGAATGAGCAGTTCTTC
TRBV6-4	NA	NA	16	TRBJ2-2	CASSEMAGLSTGELFF	TGTGCCAGCAGTGAGATGGCGGGGTTAAGCACCGGGGAGCTGTTTTTT
TRBV7-9	NA	NA	12	TRBJ1-1	CASSGISAEAFF	TGTGCCAGCAGCGGTATCTCGGCTGAAGCTTTCTTT
TRBV3-1/TRBV3-2	NA	TRBD2	15	TRBJ2-1	CASSLGLAGANEQFF	TGTGCCAGCAGCCTTGGACTAGCGGGGGCGAATGAGCAGTTCTTC
TRBV29-1	NA	NA	14	TRBJ2-3	CSVGLSGNTDTQYF	TGCAGCGTTGGTCTCTCAGGGAACACAGATACGCAGTATTTT
TRBV11-2	NA	NA	12	TRBJ2-7	CASSLLSYEQYF	TGTGCCAGCAGCTTATTGAGCTACGAGCAGTACTTC
TRBV5-6	once	NA	14	TRBJ1-1	CASSFFDLNTEAFF	TGTGCCAGCAGCTTCTTTGACTTGAACACTGAAGCTTTCTTT
TRBV6-4	NA	NA	14	TRBJ2-2	CASRPGLNTGELFF	TGTGCCAGCAGACCGGGACTTAACACCGGGGAGCTGTTTTTT
TRBV18	NA	NA	14	TRBJ2-1	CASSPGGADNEQFF	TGTGCCAGCTCACCTGGCGGGGCGGACAATGAGCAGTTCTTC
TRBV15	NA	TRBD2	15	TRBJ2-5	CATSLQSGGAETQYF	TGTGCCACCAGCTTACAGAGCGGGGGAGCAGAGACCCAGTACTTC
TRBV7-2	NA	TRBD1	15	TRBJ2-7	CASSPGTARSYEQYF	TGTGCCAGCAGCCCCGGGACAGCGAGGAGCTACGAGCAGTACTTC
TRBV2	NA	TRBD1	14	TRBJ1-1	CASRRDRGDTEAFF	TGTGCCAGCAGGCGCGACAGGGGCGACACTGAAGCTTTCTTT